This T cell receptor (beta chain) came from a study of siplizumab effects on memory and regulatory T cells (dated by TCRdb to about 2019). General notes on the study: The study looked at the effect of siplizumab, an anti-CD2 antibody, on alloreactive T-cell subsets in allogeneic mixed lymphocyte reactions made from human PBMCs.

Sorted unstimulated T cells and proliferating T cells recovered from mixed lymphocyte reactions underwent TCRbeta CDR3 sequencing. Fresh whole blood from ten HLA-typed healthy donors served as the source for isolating PBMCs. To map where alloreactive clones came from, unstimulated CD4+ regulatory T cells were FACS-sorted. Study-level results and caveats: Among mappable alloreactive CD4+ clones, an average Treg-derived fraction of over 60% was observed with siplizumab, compared with more than 25% in control reactions. Sequences below about 10^-5 frequency were poorly captured, so only a minor fraction of alloreactive clones could be mapped to unstimulated subsets. The cumulative frequency of alloreactive sequences traceable to unstimulated CD4+ memory T cells was significantly reduced by siplizumab. Roughly 75-97% of proliferating CD4+ or CD8+ clones could not be assigned a naive or memory phenotype. Whether proliferating Tregs from siplizumab cultures actually had suppressive function was not functionally confirmed. Greater diversity appeared to be present in unstimulated naive T cells than in memory T cells, and a substantial contribution to the alloresponse seemed to be made by naive cells.

Libraries came from the immunoSEQ multiplex PCR assay. Each sample had some 96,000 TCR templates assayed by the deep sequencing platform. Genomic DNA extracted from sorted T cells was used for TCRbeta CDR3 sequencing. The paper's processing steps were these. Clonal analysis of TCRbeta CDR3 data was done in the R programming language. Alloreactive CD4+ and CD8+ clones were identified by comparing unstimulated samples to CFSE-low samples taken after the reaction. By matching sequences to the repertoires of sorted unstimulated Treg and non-Treg cells, each alloreactive CD4+ clone was assigned a regulatory or non-regulatory origin. In its TCRdb copy, this immuneACCESS table keeps in-frame sequences only and misses some clones. Where compared with another copy, unresolved V genes explain less than half of these, and the others have no known cause. V and J calls and clone size are given by that table; D and trimming were obtained from the DNA. The sample table shows about 69,000 clones, and over 70% are seen once. The top ten clonotypes cover approximately 1.7% of the sample.

Remarks on this clone: What this receptor recognizes is not known. Base quality data are lacking; no much larger clone is found one base away.

The CDR3 holds 17 amino acids from the cysteine to the phenylalanine. CDR3 DNA only is kept here, 51 bases in frame from base 1. V is pruned by 2 bases and J by 0 bases, leaving 6 bases of the junction without a gene match. The germline V gene sets CDR1 to MDHEN and CDR2 to SYDVKM. Sequenced material: Tregs sorted from blood. This receptor was identified in a human donor in good health. The rearranged segments are TRBV28 and TRBJ2-7; 11 bases in the middle match TRBD2. The nucleotide sequence is given as TGTGCCAGCAGTTTAGGGCCCGGGACTAGCGGCTCCTACGAGCAGTACTTC. Translation gives CASSLGPGTSGSYEQYF.